These 26 T cell receptor beta chains share one sample of origin, sequenced in a study of identical twins. TCRdb reanalysed the 5' RACE reads using MiXCR and keeps one entry per CDR3 protein. Of some 240,000 distinct CDR3 sequences detected, 6.5% to 9.5% appear once; the ten largest clones hold 2.5% to 3.5%. In addition, the sample was reused for a study of yellow fever vaccine responses in identical twins.

Input material: CD8+ T cells sorted from blood. These receptors were taken from a woman between 18 and 29 years old in good health.

This clonotype was observed a handful of times. The gene calls are TRBV29-1 and TRBJ2-2; D gene ambiguous. Germline CDR1 and CDR2: SQVTM and ANQGSEA. V was shortened by 6 bases and J by 1 base, with 9 bases between the two germline ends. This CDR3 has 13 amino acids. The CDR3 loop reads CSVESENTGELFF. In DNA, the CDR3 is TGCAGCGTAGAGTCTGAGAACACCGGGGAGCTGTTTTTT.

There are a few counts of this clonotype. CDR3 loop: CASTGLAGGNNEQFF. The DNA for the CDR3 is TGTGCCAGCACCGGCCTAGCGGGAGGGAACAATGAGCAGTTCTTC. This rearrangement joins TRBV21-1 to TRBJ2-1; the table's TRBD2 call for D was not verified on the DNA. TRBV21-1 is designated a pseudogene. The CDR3 contains 15 residues.

This clonotype was seen more than once but under ten times. The V call is TRBV20-1, the J call TRBJ2-3, with 14 bases identical to TRBD2. This CDR3 is 14 amino acids long. Germline V gene sequence: CDR1 DFQATT, CDR2 SNEGSKA (reference sequence). The V segment lost 6 bases and the J segment 4 bases; nucleotides outside the gene matches: 3. The CDR3 sequence: CSAAGLAGADTQYF. The CDR3 DNA reads as TGCAGTGCCGCGGGACTAGCGGGGGCAGATACGCAGTATTTT.

This clonotype has more than one count but fewer than ten. The V and J genes are TRBV2 and TRBJ2-5; 7 positions match TRBD2. This CDR3 region has 15 residues. Germline CDR1 is SNHLY and CDR2 is FYNNEI. J gave up 2 bases and V 2 bases, and 5 bases lay outside the gene matches. Written as DNA, the CDR3 is TGTGCCAGCAGTGAAAGTCTAGCGGTTCAAGAGACCCAGTACTTC. Its translation: CASSESLAVQETQYF. Full variable domain (missing parts from reference TRBV2 and TRBJ2-5): EPEVTQTPSHQVTQMGQEVILRCVPISNHLYFYWYRQILGQKVEFLVSFYNNEISEKSEIFDDQFSVERPDGSNFTLKIRSTKLEDSAMYFCASSESLAVQETQYFGPGTRLLVL.

The CDR3 reads CASSEAELVYEQYF. CDR3 bases: TGTGCCAGCTCTGAGGCCGAGCTTGTGTACGAGCAGTACTTC. This chain links TRBV12-3 or TRBV12-4 with TRBJ2-7; D gene uncertain. CDR3 size: 14 residues. Trimming removed 8 bases from V and 4 bases from J, with 18 bases in between.

This clonotype was observed a few times. The genes are TRBV29-1 and TRBJ2-7, with TRBD1 identical over 8 bases. The junction had 13 bases not matched to a gene; V was cut back by 6 bases and J by 0 bases. The CDR3 is 16 residues long. Germline V lookup: CDR1 SQVTM, CDR2 ANQGSEA. CDR3 residues: CSVHIGTDRDSYEQYF. The CDR3 DNA follows: TGCAGCGTACATATCGGAACGGACAGGGACTCCTACGAGCAGTACTTC.

The J gene is TRBJ2-1, the V gene TRBV27, with D perhaps being TRBD1 or TRBD2 (5 bases each). V shed 2 bases and J shed 6 bases, with 11 bases lying between them. From germline, CDR1 is MNHEY and CDR2 SMNVEV (reference sequence). This CDR3 has 14 residues. In DNA form, the CDR3 reads TGTGCCAGCAGTTTACGGGGCAGCCTCAATGAGCAGTTCTTC. Translated, it gives CASSLRGSLNEQFF.

V is TRBV6-4 and J is TRBJ2-7; 7 nucleotides agree with TRBD1. The CDR3 is made up of 13 amino acids. The trim removed 8 bases at V and 3 bases at J, leaving 7 bases unmatched. Germline CDR1 MRHNA, CDR2 SNTAGT. CDR3 protein: CASRRDSNYEQYF. As DNA, the CDR3 is TGTGCCAGCCGACGGGACAGTAACTACGAGCAGTACTTC.

This clonotype was found many times. V is TRBV7-9 and J is TRBJ1-1; D unclear. V shed 5 bases and J shed 4 bases, with 14 bases lying between them. Germline CDR1 SEHNR, CDR2 FQNEAQ (reference sequence). The CDR3 is 14 residues long. The CDR3 region is CASSPRLGSTEAFF. The CDR3 DNA follows: TGTGCCAGCAGCCCTCGCTTGGGAAGCACTGAAGCTTTCTTT.

This clonotype was counted a few times. The V gene is TRBV14, the J gene TRBJ2-5; unclear D gene. Germline CDR1 and CDR2: SGHDN and FVKESK. V shed 2 bases and J shed 5 bases, with 3 bases lying between them. The CDR3 runs to 11 residues. The CDR3 reads CASSQLETQYF. CDR3 DNA sequence: TGTGCCAGCAGCCAACTGGAGACCCAGTACTTC.

This clonotype was seen ten or more times. The chain carries TRBV12-3 or TRBV12-4 and TRBJ2-5, with TRBD2 matching 9 bases. V trimming: 6 bases; J trimming: 2 bases; junction bases outside the gene matches: 10. This CDR3 is 16 amino acids long. The CDR3 sequence: CASSHAIAGEQETQYF. As DNA, the CDR3 is TGTGCCAGCAGCCACGCAATAGCGGGGGAGCAAGAGACCCAGTACTTC.

The V and J genes are TRBV6-1 and TRBJ2-1; maybe TRBD1 (6 bases). The CDR3 runs 15 residues. With 6 bases removed from V and 0 bases from J, the gap between germline ends came to 12 bases. Germline lookup yields CDR1 MNHNS and CDR2 SASEGT. CDR3 coding DNA: TGTGCCAGCAGAATCGACAGGACCTCCTACAATGAGCAGTTCTTC. Protein sequence: CASRIDRTSYNEQFF.

The chain joins TRBV4-3 to TRBJ1-4, with D hard to call. V lost 0 bases and J 4 bases, leaving 9 bases between the germline ends. The CDR3 loop spans 15 amino acids. From germline, CDR1 is LGHNA and CDR2 YSLEER. The chain's CDR3 is CASSQDRQVNEKLFF. The DNA of the CDR3 is TGCGCCAGCAGCCAAGATCGGCAGGTTAATGAAAAACTGTTTTTT.

This clonotype was counted between two and nine times. V gene TRBV9 combines with J gene TRBJ1-2, with 8 bases identical to TRBD1. V gave up 5 bases and J gave up 2 bases; unmatched junction bases: 5. This CDR3 is built from 14 residues. From germline, CDR1 is SGDLS and CDR2 YYNGEE. DNA of the CDR3: TGTGCCAGCAGTGATGGACAGGGAAACTATGGCTACACCTTC. Translating it yields CASSDGQGNYGYTF.

This clonotype was observed a handful of times. J is TRBJ1-2 and V is TRBV29-1; 8 nucleotides line up with TRBD1. The CDR3 runs to 14 residues. The V gene end was trimmed by 6 bases and the J gene end by 0 bases; junction bases not matched to a gene: 6. Germline lookup yields CDR1 SQVTM and CDR2 ANQGSEA. CDR3 sequence reads: CSVPRTGTNYGYTF. The CDR3 nucleotides read TGCAGCGTCCCGCGGACAGGGACTAACTATGGCTACACCTTC.

This clonotype was counted only a few times. The genes are TRBV9 and TRBJ2-2; tentatively, D is TRBD1 (5 bases). CDR3 length: 17 residues. CDR1 SGDLS and CDR2 YYNGEE come from the germline V gene. V was clipped by 6 bases and J by 4 bases, with 22 bases between them. The CDR3, as DNA: TGTGCCAGCACCTCGCGTGGGGAAGGGGCGACCACCGGGGAGCTGTTTTTT. This translates into CASTSRGEGATTGELFF.

This clonotype has only a few counts. The chain combines TRBV6-2 or TRBV6-3 with TRBJ2-5, with D perhaps TRBD1 or TRBD2 (6 bases each). Trimming shortened V by 7 bases and J by 1 base, and 13 bases separated the two germline ends. From germline, CDR1 is MNHEY and CDR2 SVGEGT. CDR3 size: 14 residues. The CDR3 nucleotides are TGTGCCAGCACCCGGCGGGACATCCAAGAGACCCAGTACTTC. Amino acid sequence: CASTRRDIQETQYF.

This clonotype appeared a few times. The genes are TRBV7-2 and TRBJ2-1; unclear D gene. Trimming shortened V by 5 bases and J by 9 bases, and 8 bases separated the two germline ends. The CDR3 contains 11 residues. Germline values: CDR1 SGHTA, CDR2 FQGNSA. The CDR3 DNA is TGTGCCAGCAGCCTCCGGCCTGAGCAGTTCTTC. Translating it yields CASSLRPEQFF.

Ten or more counts support this clonotype. CDR3 loop: CASSWTSGGRETQYF. In DNA form, the CDR3 reads TGTGCCAGCAGCTGGACTAGCGGGGGGCGGGAGACCCAGTACTTC. This chain joins TRBV12-3 or TRBV12-4 and TRBJ2-5, with 14 bases fitting TRBD2. Trimming cost V 6 bases and J 5 bases; bases outside gene matches: 5. CDR3 length equals 15 residues.

This clonotype was detected a few times. This chain links TRBV28 with TRBJ2-5, with 9 bases fitting TRBD2. V trimming: 6 bases; J trimming: 2 bases; junction bases outside the gene matches: 10. The CDR3 totals 16 residues. Germline loops: CDR1 MDHEN, CDR2 SYDVKM. The CDR3 here is CASRPPGTSTQETQYF. The CDR3 coding sequence is TGTGCCAGCAGACCCCCGGGGACTAGCACTCAAGAGACCCAGTACTTC.

This clonotype turned up a few times. The chain is built from TRBV27 and TRBJ2-3, with D perhaps matching TRBD1 (6 bases). Germline V gene sequence: CDR1 MNHEY, CDR2 SMNVEV (reference sequence). CDR3 length: 16 amino acids. The V end lost 6 bases, the J end lost 5 bases, and 21 bases lay between the germline ends. CDR3 bases: TGTGCCAGCAGCAGCCCTAACGACAGGAGGAGAGATACGCAGTATTTT. Protein: CASSSPNDRRRDTQYF.

The rearrangement links TRBV7-9 to TRBJ2-3; D call uncertain. CDR1 is SEHNR, CDR2 FQNEAQ, per germline (reference sequence). Trimming stripped 7 bases from V and 0 bases from J, with 5 bases between. The CDR3 has 12 amino acids. The CDR3 sequence is CASTKSTDTQYF. CDR3 sequence (DNA): TGTGCCAGCACGAAGAGCACAGATACGCAGTATTTT.

The sample holds a few counts of this clonotype. The rearrangement links TRBV10-3 to TRBJ1-5; D remains unclear. With 6 bases removed from V and 6 bases from J, the gap between germline ends came to 9 bases. Germline CDR1 is ENHRY and CDR2 is SYGVKD. The CDR3 is 12 amino acids. The CDR3 region is CAISAIGQPQHF. The CDR3 DNA follows: TGTGCCATCAGCGCCATAGGTCAGCCCCAGCATTTT.

This clonotype was found many times. The chain couples TRBV7-2 to TRBJ2-5, with D perhaps assigned TRBD1 or TRBD2 (7 bases each). Trimming shortened V by 5 bases and J by 2 bases, and 15 bases separated the two germline ends. The length of the CDR3 is 15 residues. In germline, CDR1 is SGHTA, CDR2 FQGNSA. CDR3 loop: CASSSWGGQQETQYF. The DNA for the CDR3 is TGTGCCAGCAGCAGCTGGGGGGGACAGCAAGAGACCCAGTACTTC. The full variable domain, completed using reference TRBV7-2 and TRBJ2-5, is GAGVSQSPSNKVTEKGKDVELRCDPISGHTALYWYRQSLGQGLEFLIYFQGNSAPDKSGLPSDRFSAERTGGSVSTLTIQRTQQEDSAVYLCASSSWGGQQETQYFGPGTRLLVL.

This sequence joins TRBV5-1 and TRBJ2-3, with D perhaps matching TRBD1 or TRBD2 (6 bases each). The CDR3 length is 14 residues. The V and J ends lost 4 bases and 1 base respectively, with 10 bases between them. Germline V lookup: CDR1 SGHRS, CDR2 YFSETQ. The CDR3 DNA sequence: TGCGCCAGCAGCCCGGAGGGGGGCACAGATACGCAGTATTTT. Protein sequence: CASSPEGGTDTQYF.

This clonotype was seen many times. The chain joins TRBV4-1 to TRBJ1-1; 8 nucleotides agree with TRBD1. The junction had 9 bases not matched to a gene; V was cut back by 1 base and J by 2 bases. CDR1 MGHRA and CDR2 YSYEKL come from the germline V gene. The CDR3 runs to 17 residues. CDR3 bases: TGCGCCAGCAGCCAAGGCCCCATAGACAGGGGAAACACTGAAGCTTTCTTT. Amino acids: CASSQGPIDRGNTEAFF.